This TCR beta chain was identified during a study of OX40 agonist ivuxolimab in advanced cancers. Looking at the study overall: Treatment received earlier with anti-PD-1, anti-PD-L1 or anti-CTLA-4 agents was allowed, and 40% had some. The study reported partial responses in three patients: one hepatocellular carcinoma, two cutaneous melanoma.

Findings and caveats of the study: There was clonal expansion of CD4+ and CD8+ blood T cells by week 6 at 0.1 to 3.0 mg/kg.

Looked up from germline, CDR1 is LNHDA and CDR2 is SQIVND (reference sequence). This CDR3 contains 16 residues. V was clipped by 3 bases and J by 4 bases; unmatched bases: 7. This clone showed up just a few times. Its antigen is unknown. The data were produced by immunoSEQ multiplex PCR, yet TCRdb's version contains in-frame clones alone and is incomplete. This repertoire shows 96,000 or so clones, approximately 80% found once; its top ten account for 5.8%. The chain carries TRBV19 and TRBJ2-3; 10 bases are a match to TRBD1. The TCR sequence derives from an adult with an advanced solid tumor such as melanoma, head and neck, liver or kidney cancer. The source was CD4+ or CD8+ T cells sorted from blood, collected in a trial of the OX40 agonist ivuxolimab. CDR3 protein: CASSILDRGIPDTQYF. The CDR3 DNA follows: TGTGCCAGTAGTATTCTGGACAGGGGGATTCCAGATACGCAGTATTTT.